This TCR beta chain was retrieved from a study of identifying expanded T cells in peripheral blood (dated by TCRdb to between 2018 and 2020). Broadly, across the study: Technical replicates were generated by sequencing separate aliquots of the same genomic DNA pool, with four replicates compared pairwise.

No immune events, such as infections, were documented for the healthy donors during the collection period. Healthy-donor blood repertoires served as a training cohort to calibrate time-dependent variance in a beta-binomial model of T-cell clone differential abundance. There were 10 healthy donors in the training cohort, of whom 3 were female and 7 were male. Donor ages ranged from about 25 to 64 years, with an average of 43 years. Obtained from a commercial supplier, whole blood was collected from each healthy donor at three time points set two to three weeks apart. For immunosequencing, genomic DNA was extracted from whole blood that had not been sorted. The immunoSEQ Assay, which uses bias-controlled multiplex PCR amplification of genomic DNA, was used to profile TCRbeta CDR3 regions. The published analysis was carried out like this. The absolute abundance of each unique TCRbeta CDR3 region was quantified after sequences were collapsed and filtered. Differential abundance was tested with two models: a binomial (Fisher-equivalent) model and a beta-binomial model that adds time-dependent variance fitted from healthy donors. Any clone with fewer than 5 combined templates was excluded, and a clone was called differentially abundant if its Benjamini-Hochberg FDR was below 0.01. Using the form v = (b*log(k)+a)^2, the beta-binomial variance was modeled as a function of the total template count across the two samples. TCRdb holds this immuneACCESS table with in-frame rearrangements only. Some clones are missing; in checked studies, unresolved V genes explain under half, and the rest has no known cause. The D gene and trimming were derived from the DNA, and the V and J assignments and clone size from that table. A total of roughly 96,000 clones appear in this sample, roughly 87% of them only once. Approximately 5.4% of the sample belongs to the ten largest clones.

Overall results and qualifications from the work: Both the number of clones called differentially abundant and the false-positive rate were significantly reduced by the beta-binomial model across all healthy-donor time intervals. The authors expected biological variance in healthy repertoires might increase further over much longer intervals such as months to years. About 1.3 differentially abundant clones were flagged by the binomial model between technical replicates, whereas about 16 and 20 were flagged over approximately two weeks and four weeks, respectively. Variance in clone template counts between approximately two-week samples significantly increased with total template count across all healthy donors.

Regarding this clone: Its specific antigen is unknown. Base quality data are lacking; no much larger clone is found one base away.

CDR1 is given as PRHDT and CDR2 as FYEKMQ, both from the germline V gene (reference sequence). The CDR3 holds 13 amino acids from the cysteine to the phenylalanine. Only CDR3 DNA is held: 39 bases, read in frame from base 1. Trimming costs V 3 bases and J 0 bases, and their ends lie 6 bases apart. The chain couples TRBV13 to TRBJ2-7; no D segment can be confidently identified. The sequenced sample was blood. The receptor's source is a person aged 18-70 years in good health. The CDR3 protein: CASSLKSSYEQYF. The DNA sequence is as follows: TGTGCCAGCAGCTTGAAAAGCTCCTACGAGCAGTACTTC.